This T cell receptor beta chain was profiled in a study of radiation and T cells in renal cell carcinoma. Study observations and caveats: Without pretreatment biopsies, baseline tumor clonotype presence was undetermined. In blood, top tumor clones expanded by 2 weeks, shrinking by 4.

This CDR3 has 11 amino acids. With 4 bases clipped from V and 8 bases from J, the junction kept 1 base outside the gene matches. From germline, CDR1 is SGHNT and CDR2 YYREEE (reference sequence). Measured with immunoSEQ multiplex PCR; TCRdb has only the in-frame clones, and not every one. The sample shows tens of thousands of clones, 75% to 90% of them seen only once. The sample's time point: blood 2 weeks post-SBRT. Treatment in this sample: 15 Gy SBRT to primary tumor, nephrectomy 4 weeks later. The patient's renal cell carcinoma had clear cell pathology. Note on this clone: What it recognizes is unknown.

The chain uses TRBV5-4 and TRBJ1-2, with 8 bases fitting TRBD1. The starting material was blood, obtained from a patient whose treatment included radiotherapy and nephrectomy. The TCR sequence derives from an older woman with renal cell carcinoma. The CDR3 DNA is TGTGCCAGCAGCGACAGGGGAGGCTACACCTTC. Translation gives CASSDRGGYTF.